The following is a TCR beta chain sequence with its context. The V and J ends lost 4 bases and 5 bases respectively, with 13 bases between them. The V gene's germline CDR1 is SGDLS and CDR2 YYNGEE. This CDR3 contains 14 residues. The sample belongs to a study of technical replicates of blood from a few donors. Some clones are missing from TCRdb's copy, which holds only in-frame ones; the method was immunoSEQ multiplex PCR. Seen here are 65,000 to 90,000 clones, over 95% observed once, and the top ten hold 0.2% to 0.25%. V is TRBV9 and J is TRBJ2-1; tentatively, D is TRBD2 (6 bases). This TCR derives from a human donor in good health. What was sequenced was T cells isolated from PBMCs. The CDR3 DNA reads TGTGCCAGCAGCTTCAAGGCGGGAAACAATGAGCAGTTCTTC. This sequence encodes CASSFKAGNNEQFF.